This T cell receptor (beta chain) was identified during a study of cytomegalovirus exposure and HLA in healthy donors. Overall study findings and caveats: Cytomegalovirus status was reportedly diagnosed by the classifier with high sensitivity and specificity. Overall, roughly 160 TCR beta chains were annotated as cytomegalovirus-associated. Through in vitro validation, a few CMV-associated chains were shown to be specific for CMV antigens.

Trimming took 2 bases from V and 3 from J, leaving 5 bases between them. The CDR3 spans 12 residues. Germline V lookup: CDR1 SEHNR, CDR2 FQNEAQ (reference sequence). On this clone itself: Its specificity is unknown.

This table comes from immunoSEQ multiplex PCR, and its TCRdb copy is limited to in-frame clones, with some not included. Of approximately 65,000 clones in the sample, roughly 92% are singletons; the top ten hold approximately 5.3%. The donors were part of the validation cohort of roughly 110 subjects. That cohort was separate from the first cohort, which comprised fewer than 800 subjects. The chain links TRBV7-9 to TRBJ2-7; the D is unclear. The origin of this receptor is a man aged 18 to 29 in good health and CMV-seropositive. Source material: PBMCs. The CDR3 DNA sequence: TGTGCCAGCAGCTTATCCCTCTACGAGCAGTACTTC. Its translation: CASSLSLYEQYF.